One TCR beta chain is described in this entry. As yet, its antigen is unknown. V lost 4 bases and J 2 bases, leaving 8 bases between the germline ends. The length of the CDR3 is 13 residues. Negative isolation was used for CD8+ and CD4+ T cells, and FACS enrichment was applied to TEMRA cells. These data belong to a study of CD8 T cells in Susac syndrome. Study-level results: In its TCR sequencing and HLA analysis, the study acknowledged that the number of individuals was relatively small.

The authors reverse transcribed roughly 0.5 to 1 ug RNA with random hexamers. Across 54 Vbeta and 13 Jbeta, TCR beta CDR3 was amplified with immunoSEQ multiplex PCR. TCRdb reprocessed the immunoSEQ multiplex PCR reads via MiXCR and lists one record per CDR3 protein. The sample lists 130,000 or so distinct CDR3 sequences, around 96% occurring once. This clonotype originated in a human donor with multiple sclerosis. The sequenced material came from CD4+ T cells from PBMCs. The chain couples TRBV23-1 to TRBJ2-5; D is uncertain. TRBV23-1 is placed among ORFs of uncertain function. The CDR3 loop reads CASSLDHQETQYF. As DNA, the CDR3 is TGCGCCAGCAGTCTGGACCATCAAGAGACCCAGTACTTC.